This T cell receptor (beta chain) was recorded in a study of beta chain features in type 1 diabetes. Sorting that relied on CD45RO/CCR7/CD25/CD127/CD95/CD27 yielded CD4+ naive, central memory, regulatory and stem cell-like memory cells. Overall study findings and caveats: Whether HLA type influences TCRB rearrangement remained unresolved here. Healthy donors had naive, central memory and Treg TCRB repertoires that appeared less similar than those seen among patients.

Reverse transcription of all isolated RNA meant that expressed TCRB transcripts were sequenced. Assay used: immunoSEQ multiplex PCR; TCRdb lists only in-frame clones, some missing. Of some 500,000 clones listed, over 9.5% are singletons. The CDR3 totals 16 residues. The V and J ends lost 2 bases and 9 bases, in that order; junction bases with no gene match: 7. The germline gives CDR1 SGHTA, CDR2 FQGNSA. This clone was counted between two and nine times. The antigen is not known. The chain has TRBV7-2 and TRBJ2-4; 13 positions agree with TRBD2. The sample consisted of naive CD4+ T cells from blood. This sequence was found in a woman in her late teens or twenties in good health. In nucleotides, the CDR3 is TGTGCCAGCAGCTTAACCCGGACTAGCGGGGGCGGCATTCAGTACTTC. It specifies CASSLTRTSGGGIQYF.